A selection of T cell receptor beta chains follows, all from one sample in a study of blood T cells in healthy people across ages. TCRdb analysed the 5' RACE reads with MiXCR anew, one entry per CDR3 protein. The sample consists of roughly 650,000 distinct CDR3 sequences, 32% of them appearing once. Sequencing was performed on blood. These receptors came from a woman aged 80 or over in good health. CDR3s include the opening cysteine and the closing phenylalanine or tryptophan. D genes are given only for firm matches. Size is stated for part of the rows, as once, few or many counts, or as a class when the clone is expanded.

CDR3aa	CDR3nt	j_gene	d_gene	v_gene	abundance
CATSQGASGYGYTF	TGTGCCACATCACAGGGGGCGTCGGGCTATGGCTACACCTTC	TRBJ1-2	TRBD1	TRBV7-9	many
CASSTKPGQGMYEQYF	TGTGCCAGCAGCACAAAACCGGGACAGGGGATGTACGAGCAGTACTTC	TRBJ2-7	NA	TRBV21-1	many
CAWRRNSNTGELFF	TGTGCCTGGAGGAGGAATTCGAACACCGGGGAGCTGTTTTTT	TRBJ2-2	NA	TRBV30	NA
CASSPLRTANYGYTF	TGCGCCAGCAGCCCGCTCCGAACAGCTAACTATGGCTACACCTTC	TRBJ1-2	NA	TRBV5-1	many
CASSRIDRDHSGANVLTF	TGTGCCAGCAGCAGGATCGACAGGGACCACTCTGGGGCCAACGTCCTGACTTTC	TRBJ2-6	TRBD1	TRBV6-1	NA
CASSLGQVENIQYF	TGTGCCAGCAGTTTAGGGCAGGTAGAAAACATTCAGTACTTC	TRBJ2-4	NA	TRBV12-3/TRBV12-4	many
CSVTRQGSVNEQYF	TGCAGCGTTACCCGACAGGGGTCGGTCAACGAGCAGTACTTC	TRBJ2-7	TRBD1	TRBV29-1	many
CASSDYSGTGVSYEQYF	TGTGCCAGCAGTGATTACTCCGGGACAGGGGTCTCCTACGAGCAGTACTTC	TRBJ2-7	TRBD1	TRBV25-1	many
CASSQEETGKGSNQPQHF	TGCGCCAGCAGCCAAGAGGAGACAGGGAAGGGCAGCAATCAGCCCCAGCATTTT	TRBJ1-5	TRBD1	TRBV4-1	many
CASSYVQGGPYNEQFF	TGTGCCAGCAGTTACGTTCAGGGAGGGCCCTACAATGAGCAGTTCTTC	TRBJ2-1	TRBD2	TRBV6-2/TRBV6-3	many
CAIRVGPGSTDTQYF	TGTGCCATCAGGGTTGGGCCAGGGAGCACAGATACGCAGTATTTT	TRBJ2-3	NA	TRBV10-3	many
CSARDRPHNEQFF	TGCAGTGCTAGAGATAGGCCCCACAATGAGCAGTTCTTC	TRBJ2-1	NA	TRBV20-1	NA
CATSDSLPPYEQYF	TGTGCCACCAGTGATTCACTCCCACCCTACGAGCAGTACTTC	TRBJ2-7	NA	TRBV24-1	NA
CSVFDRGREETQYF	TGCAGCGTCTTCGACAGGGGGCGGGAAGAGACCCAGTACTTC	TRBJ2-5	TRBD1	TRBV29-1	many
CASVSGTGSSYEQYF	TGTGCCAGCGTTTCCGGGACAGGGTCTTCATACGAGCAGTACTTC	TRBJ2-7	TRBD1	TRBV6-1	NA
CASSFQHQGNQPQHF	TGTGCCAGCAGTTTCCAGCACCAGGGGAATCAGCCCCAGCATTTT	TRBJ1-5	NA	TRBV6-6	few
CSARFRQAISYEQYF	TGCAGTGCTAGATTCAGGCAGGCGATCTCCTACGAGCAGTACTTC	TRBJ2-7	NA	TRBV20-1	NA
CSVRLTAIYGYTF	TGCAGCGTCCGCTTGACAGCCATCTATGGCTACACCTTC	TRBJ1-2	NA	TRBV29-1	few
CASSVGGGQGSPYEQYF	TGTGCCAGCAGCGTAGGAGGGGGACAGGGTAGCCCCTACGAGCAGTACTTC	TRBJ2-7	TRBD1	TRBV9	many
CASRRGGGSYEQYF	TGTGCCAGCAGGCGCGGGGGAGGGTCCTACGAGCAGTACTTC	TRBJ2-7	TRBD2	TRBV12-3/TRBV12-4	many
CASSDVKPRADNEQFF	TGTGCCAGCAGTGATGTCAAACCCCGAGCAGACAATGAGCAGTTCTTC	TRBJ2-1	NA	TRBV6-1	many
CASSLLGWGANTEAFF	TGTGCCAGCAGTTTACTCGGGTGGGGGGCTAACACTGAAGCTTTCTTT	TRBJ1-1	NA	TRBV27	many
CSARDQGQHHGYTF	TGCAGTGCTAGAGATCAGGGACAGCACCATGGCTACACCTTC	TRBJ1-2	TRBD1	TRBV20-1	NA
CASSHDSRSYNNEQFF	TGCGCCAGCAGCCACGACAGTCGCTCTTACAACAATGAGCAGTTCTTC	TRBJ2-1	NA	TRBV4-3	many
CASDRVTYEQYF	TGTGCCAGCGACAGGGTTACCTACGAGCAGTACTTC	TRBJ2-7	TRBD1	TRBV6-1	NA
CASSAFRGSSYEQYF	TGTGCCAGCAGTGCCTTCAGGGGGTCTTCCTACGAGCAGTACTTC	TRBJ2-7	TRBD1	TRBV25-1	many
CASSYFGTWGYTF	TGTGCCAGCAGTTACTTCGGGACATGGGGCTACACCTTC	TRBJ1-2	NA	TRBV6-2/TRBV6-3	many